This passage covers 13 T cell receptor beta chains from one sample sequenced in a study of T cells in Graves' hyperthyroidism and ophthalmopathy. Researchers took RNA transcripts and amplified the TCR beta CDR3 regions from them. Carried out on the TCR CDR3, a first-round RT-PCR used the HTBI primer set. In TCRdb, the multiplex PCR reads were re-called with MiXCR into one record per CDR3 protein. The profile shows about 360,000 distinct CDR3 sequences, approximately 13% of them singletons. The sequenced sample consisted of blood. These receptors were taken from a man aged 25-40 years with Graves' hyperthyroidism that later progressed to Graves' ophthalmopathy.

The genes are TRBV7-8 and TRBJ2-4; the D gene is possibly TRBD2 (5 bases). CDR3 length equals 15 residues. Trimming took 6 bases from V and 6 from J, leaving 18 bases between them. Germline assignment: CDR1 SGHVS and CDR2 FQNEAQ. CDR3 loop: CASSYLPRVGNIQYF. The DNA for the CDR3 is TGTGCCAGCAGTTACCTCCCGAGGGTGGGAAACATTCAGTACTTC. Combining the CDR3 with reference TRBV7-8 and TRBJ2-4 gives the whole variable domain GAGVSQSPRYKVAKRGQDVALRCDPISGHVSLFWYQQALGQGPEFLTYFQNEAQLDKSGLPSDRFFAERPEGSVSTLKIQRTQQEDSAVYLCASSYLPRVGNIQYFGAGTRLSVL.

This chain joins TRBV4-1 and TRBJ1-2; 9 bases map to TRBD1. The CDR3 is made up of 17 amino acids. Germline assignment: CDR1 MGHRA and CDR2 YSYEKL. The V gene end was trimmed by 3 bases and the J gene end by 2 bases; junction bases not matched to a gene: 10. The CDR3 loop is CASSQFTGTGKNYGYTF. The CDR3, as DNA: TGCGCCAGCAGCCAGTTCACCGGGACAGGGAAGAACTATGGCTACACCTTC.

V usage is TRBV6-1 and J usage is TRBJ2-7; D is uncertain. This CDR3 has 14 amino acids. Germline CDR1 is MNHNS and CDR2 is SASEGT. V lost 2 bases and J 0 bases, leaving 8 bases between the germline ends. Here the CDR3 reads CASSEHAASYEQYF. CDR3 nucleotide sequence: TGTGCCAGCAGTGAACACGCCGCCTCCTACGAGCAGTACTTC.

This clonotype occurred many times. The chain links TRBV6-6 to TRBJ2-7, with D uncertain. V shed 2 bases and J shed 6 bases, with 20 bases lying between them. Germline loops: CDR1 MNHNY, CDR2 SVGAGI (reference sequence). This CDR3 has 16 residues. The CDR3 loop reads CASSYVRTATSGEQYF. DNA of the CDR3: TGTGCCAGCAGTTACGTTAGGACCGCCACATCGGGCGAGCAGTACTTC.

The sample holds many counts of this clonotype. The genes are TRBV6-6 and TRBJ2-5; D unresolved. CDR3 size: 12 residues. Germline V lookup: CDR1 MNHNY, CDR2 SVGAGI (reference sequence). Trimming took 2 bases from V and 2 from J, leaving 3 bases between them. The CDR3 region is CASSYRQETQYF. Written as DNA, the CDR3 is TGTGCCAGCAGTTACCGACAAGAGACCCAGTACTTC.

In this sample, this clonotype turned up many times. The V call is TRBV6-1, the J call TRBJ1-1; no firm D call. The V and J ends lost 5 bases and 6 bases respectively, with 10 bases between them. The germline V gene encodes CDR1 MNHNS and CDR2 SASEGT. The CDR3 sequence is 12 residues long. CDR3 amino acids: CASSYIPAEAFF. Here the CDR3 DNA reads TGTGCCAGCAGTTATATCCCCGCTGAAGCTTTCTTT.

This clonotype was counted many times. The chain couples TRBV10-3 to TRBJ2-5; D not resolved. CDR3 length: 16 amino acids. Per the germline V gene, CDR1 is ENHRY and CDR2 is SYGVKD. The V gene lost 2 bases and the J gene lost 7 bases, with 20 bases spanning the gap. The chain's CDR3 is CAISELWSGPIGTQYF. The CDR3 DNA is TGTGCCATCAGTGAGCTCTGGAGTGGACCGATCGGGACCCAGTACTTC.

This clonotype has a count of ten or more. The V and J genes are TRBV7-9 and TRBJ1-5; D gene unclear. V was shortened by 5 bases and J by 3 bases, with 5 bases between the two germline ends. CDR3 length: 12 residues. Germline V gene data show CDR1 as SEHNR and CDR2 as FQNEAQ (reference sequence). In nucleotides, the CDR3 is TGTGCCAGCAGCAGGCACAATCAGCCCCAGCATTTT. This codes for CASSRHNQPQHF.

This clonotype was detected ten times or more. Here the CDR3 DNA reads TGCGCCAGCAGCTTCGGCTATTCCTATGGCTACACCTTC. It yields the protein CASSFGYSYGYTF. The rearrangement joins TRBV5-1 to TRBJ1-2; D uncertain. The germline gives CDR1 SGHRS, CDR2 YFSETQ. This CDR3 has 13 amino acids. V dropped 2 bases and J dropped 4 bases, with 9 bases sitting between them. The full variable domain, with the rest looked up from reference TRBV5-1 and TRBJ1-2, is KAGVTQTPRYLIKTRGQQVTLSCSPISGHRSVSWYQQTPGQGLQFLFEYFSETQRNKGNFPGRFSGRQFSNSRSEMNVSTLELGDSALYLCASSFGYSYGYTFGSGTRLTVV.

This clonotype has a count of ten or more. The chain joins TRBV14 to TRBJ2-1, with a weak D call TRBD1 (5 bases). In germline, CDR1 is SGHDN, CDR2 FVKESK. V shed 1 base and J shed 14 bases, with 9 bases lying between them. CDR3 length equals 11 residues. CDR3 residues: CASSQGSREFF. The CDR3 DNA follows: TGTGCCAGCAGCCAAGGTTCCAGGGAGTTCTTC.

This clonotype was observed a single time. The chain joins TRBV20-1 to TRBJ2-7, with D unclear. V was trimmed by 5 bases and J by 3 bases, leaving 11 bases between them. CDR1 DFQATT and CDR2 SNEGSKA come from the germline V gene (reference sequence). CDR3 length: 12 residues. The CDR3 region is CSARRLIYEQYF. The CDR3, as DNA: TGCAGTGCTCGGCGGCTGATCTACGAGCAGTACTTC.

This chain uses TRBV6-4 with TRBJ2-1, with 13 bases lining up with TRBD2. The V gene end was trimmed by 5 bases and the J gene end by 8 bases; junction bases not matched to a gene: 3. CDR1 is MRHNA, CDR2 SNTAGT, per germline. The CDR3 is 14 amino acids. CDR3 coding DNA: TGTGCCAGCAGTACTAGCGGGGGGGCCCATGAGCAGTTCTTC. It translates to CASSTSGGAHEQFF.

This clonotype is a singleton in its sample. This chain links TRBV28 with TRBJ2-2; TRBD2 aligns across 12 bases. The ends lost 5 bases at V and 6 bases at J; junction bases unmatched: 7. The germline V gene has CDR1 MDHEN and CDR2 SYDVKM. This CDR3 is built from 16 residues. CDR3 amino acids: CASSPKLAGGPGELFF. CDR3 in DNA: TGTGCCAGCAGTCCCAAACTAGCGGGAGGCCCCGGGGAGCTGTTTTTT.